What follows are 28 T cell receptor beta chains derived from one specimen sequenced in a study of blood T cell repertoires in COVID-19. Some clones are missing from TCRdb's copy, which holds only in-frame ones; the method was immunoSEQ multiplex PCR. The sample records just over 300,000 clones, approximately 90% being singletons. The sequencing input was PBMCs or T cells enriched from blood (not recorded which). All receptors derive from a man aged 25-40 years who had recovered from COVID-19.

The chain carries TRBV2 and TRBJ1-2; 7 bases line up with TRBD1. The CDR3 has 18 residues. Germline V lookup: CDR1 SNHLY, CDR2 FYNNEI. The V segment lost 6 bases and the J segment 5 bases; nucleotides outside the gene matches: 21. The CDR3 coding sequence is TGTGCCAGCAGCCGAGGGGGCGCAGGGGCCGCCCTTGGTTATGGCTACACCTTC. It specifies CASSRGGAGAALGYGYTF.

This chain links TRBV18 with TRBJ1-2; 7 nucleotides align to TRBD1. V lost 3 bases, J lost 2 bases, and 12 bases stayed unmatched. Per germline, CDR1 KGHSH and CDR2 LQKENI. The CDR3 runs to 17 residues. The DNA for the CDR3 is TGTGCCAGCTCACCCGGACAGGTCACGACAAAAAACTATGGCTACACCTTC. The encoded protein is CASSPGQVTTKNYGYTF.

This CDR3 is CASSHQNDGRGEQFF. The CDR3 nucleotides are TGTGCCAGCAGCCATCAGAATGATGGCCGCGGTGAGCAGTTCTTC. The genes are TRBV3-1 (or the pseudogene TRBV3-2) and TRBJ2-1; D unclear. V was pared by 3 bases and J by 9 bases, with 18 bases between. Germline V gene lookup returns CDR1 LGHDT and CDR2 YNNKEL (reference sequence). The CDR3 covers 15 residues.

The genes are TRBV4-2 and TRBJ1-5; TRBD1 aligns across 7 bases. Germline lookup yields CDR1 LGHNA and CDR2 YNFKEQ. The length of the CDR3 is 13 residues. CDR3 amino acids: CATQGNSNQPQHF. CDR3 DNA sequence: TGTGCTACACAGGGGAATAGCAATCAGCCCCAGCATTTT.

The chain uses TRBV11-2 and TRBJ2-3, with D possibly matching TRBD2 (5 bases). Trimming shortened V by 3 bases and J by 0 bases, and 10 bases separated the two germline ends. The germline CDR1 and CDR2 sequences are SGHAT and FQNNGV. This CDR3 has 15 amino acids. The CDR3 region is CASSFRTPSTDTQYF. The CDR3 region has the DNA TGTGCCAGCAGCTTCCGGACTCCTAGCACAGATACGCAGTATTTT.

This chain uses TRBV24-1 with TRBJ1-2; 8 nucleotides align to TRBD1. Germline CDR1 KGHDR, CDR2 SFDVKD. This CDR3 is built from 14 residues. The V gene end was trimmed by 5 bases and the J gene end by 7 bases; junction bases not matched to a gene: 8. The CDR3 loop reads CATSVAGGSAGYTF. The DNA for the CDR3 is TGTGCCACCAGTGTTGCAGGGGGCTCAGCTGGCTACACCTTC.

This clone was seen a handful of times. Other nucleotide sequences in the sample specify the same CDR3. The V and J genes are TRBV5-1 and TRBJ2-3, with D possibly matching TRBD2 (6 bases). Trimming removed 2 bases from V and 2 bases from J, with 9 bases in between. Germline V lookup: CDR1 SGHRS, CDR2 YFSETQ. The CDR3 spans 14 residues. The CDR3 coding sequence is TGCGCCAGCAGCTTAACTAGCTCCACAGATACGCAGTATTTT. Residues: CASSLTSSTDTQYF.

The genes are TRBV4-2 and TRBJ2-3; 9 bases match TRBD2. Germline V gene data show CDR1 as LGHNA and CDR2 as YNFKEQ. The CDR3 runs 16 residues. V shed 2 bases and J 0 bases; nucleotides not matched to a gene: 3. The CDR3 loop is CASSQYSGSSTDTQYF. The CDR3 coding sequence is TGTGCCAGCAGCCAATATAGCGGGAGTAGCACAGATACGCAGTATTTT.

The J gene is TRBJ1-1, the V gene TRBV25-1, with D maybe TRBD1 (5 bases). This CDR3 has 15 residues. Germline CDR1 MGHDK, CDR2 SYGVNS. Trimming removed 4 bases at V and 6 bases at J, with 18 bases between. This CDR3 is CASSAHGRRVAEAFF. CDR3 sequence (DNA): TGTGCCAGCAGTGCCCACGGGCGCAGGGTGGCTGAAGCTTTCTTT.

The chain is built from TRBV11-2 and TRBJ1-1; 8 nucleotides line up with TRBD1. This CDR3 spans 13 amino acids. CDR1 is SGHAT and CDR2 is FQNNGV in the germline V gene. V was pared by 5 bases and J by 8 bases, with 7 bases of the junction left unmatched. CDR3 DNA: TGTGCCAGCAGCACGGACAGGGTCCGCGAAGCTTTCTTT. Protein product: CASSTDRVREAFF.

A single count supports this clone. The chain is built from TRBV3-1 (or the pseudogene TRBV3-2) and TRBJ2-2; unclear D gene. V was pared by 2 bases and J by 6 bases, with 4 bases between. Germline lookup yields CDR1 LGHDT and CDR2 YNNKEL (reference sequence). CDR3 length: 12 residues. Here the CDR3 DNA reads TGTGCCAGCAGCCAAACAGCCGGGGAGCTGTTTTTT. Protein sequence: CASSQTAGELFF.

The rearrangement uses TRBV28 and TRBJ2-1; 12 bases line up with TRBD2. Trimming cost V 7 bases and J 10 bases; bases outside gene matches: 11. Germline assignment: CDR1 MDHEN and CDR2 SYDVKM. The CDR3 is 15 residues long. CDR3 sequence: CASTDLAGGLGEQFF. The CDR3 bases are TGTGCCAGCACCGATCTAGCGGGGGGGCTCGGCGAGCAGTTCTTC.

This sequence joins TRBV21-1 and TRBJ1-1; TRBD1 is taken as the D call from the table, unchecked against the DNA. TRBV21-1 is deemed a pseudogene. The CDR3 extends over 18 amino acids. The CDR3 here is CASNKNLRGPERNTEAFF. Here the CDR3 DNA reads TGTGCCAGCAACAAGAACCTCAGGGGTCCTGAGCGGAACACTGAAGCTTTCTTT.

This rearrangement joins TRBV5-1 to TRBJ2-3; TRBD2 aligns across 10 bases. The germline CDR1 and CDR2 sequences are SGHRS and YFSETQ. The CDR3 loop spans 16 amino acids. J was trimmed by 3 bases and V by 4 bases; bases with no gene match: 8. This chain's CDR3 is CASSPSSGRGTDTQYF. CDR3 sequence (DNA): TGCGCCAGCAGCCCCTCTAGCGGGAGAGGTACAGATACGCAGTATTTT.

The V call is TRBV7-9, the J call TRBJ2-2; D remains unclear. The V and J ends lost 3 bases and 1 base respectively, with 6 bases between them. CDR1 and CDR2 (germline): SEHNR, FQNEAQ (reference sequence). The CDR3 is 14 residues long. The CDR3 region is CASSLNKNTGELFF. As DNA, the CDR3 is TGTGCCAGCAGCTTGAACAAGAACACCGGGGAGCTGTTTTTT.

The J gene is TRBJ2-3, the V gene TRBV3-1 (or the pseudogene TRBV3-2); D possibly corresponds to TRBD2 (6 bases). The length of the CDR3 is 15 residues. Looked up from germline, CDR1 is LGHDT and CDR2 is YNNKEL (reference sequence). V gave up 5 bases and J gave up 0 bases, with 12 bases separating them. CDR3 sequence (DNA): TGTGCCAGCAGCAGGCGGGGCCCCAGCACAGATACGCAGTATTTT. It specifies CASSRRGPSTDTQYF.

V and J are TRBV5-1 and TRBJ2-5; TRBD2 matches at 11 bases. V was clipped by 2 bases and J by 4 bases; unmatched bases: 4. Germline CDR1 SGHRS, CDR2 YFSETQ. The CDR3 runs to 15 residues. CDR3 sequence: CASSFSGRAGETQYF. In DNA, the CDR3 is TGCGCCAGCAGCTTTAGCGGGAGGGCGGGAGAGACCCAGTACTTC.

This clone was recorded once. The chain uses TRBV7-9 and TRBJ2-1; 12 positions match TRBD1. The germline V gene encodes CDR1 SEHNR and CDR2 FQNEAQ (reference sequence). The CDR3 covers 15 residues. Trimming took 11 bases from V and 8 from J; bases not matched to a gene: 13. DNA for the CDR3: TGTGCCTCCGTGGGGACAGGGGGCCTTCTCCATGAGCAGTTCTTC. As protein: CASVGTGGLLHEQFF.

CDR3 nucleotides: TGTGCCAGCAGCTTAACCCCCCGTGGACTGCCCTCAGAGACCCAGTACTTC. It translates to CASSLTPRGLPSETQYF. The V call is TRBV7-9, the J call TRBJ2-5, with a weak D call TRBD2 (5 bases). CDR3 length equals 17 residues. The germline V and J ends were trimmed by 2 bases and 4 bases, with 20 bases remaining between them. CDR1 SEHNR and CDR2 FQNEAQ come from the germline V gene (reference sequence).

The V and J genes are TRBV19 and TRBJ2-1; 13 bases map to TRBD2. CDR3 length: 19 amino acids. Germline-derived CDR1 and CDR2 are LNHDA and SQIVND (reference sequence). Trimming at V came to 1 base and at J to 0 bases, leaving 6 bases not matched to a gene. DNA for the CDR3: TGTGCCAGTAGTATAGGGTCGACTAGCGGGAGGAGCTCCTACAATGAGCAGTTCTTC. Its protein is CASSIGSTSGRSSYNEQFF.

The V call is TRBV7-6, the J call TRBJ1-2; D is uncertain. Germline assignment: CDR1 SGHVS and CDR2 FNYEAQ. The germline V and J ends were trimmed by 3 bases and 0 bases, with 11 bases remaining between them. The CDR3 totals 15 residues. The CDR3 region is CASSLSGGANYGYTF. The CDR3 nucleotides are TGTGCCAGCAGCTTGTCGGGAGGAGCTAACTATGGCTACACCTTC.

The rearrangement uses TRBV7-9 and TRBJ2-1, with 13 positions matching TRBD2. CDR1 and CDR2 (germline): SEHNR, FQNEAQ (reference sequence). Trimming removed 1 base from V and 8 bases from J; junction bases left unmatched: 5. This CDR3 contains 16 residues. CDR3 in amino acids: CASSLGTSGGVYEQFF. The CDR3 region has the DNA TGTGCCAGCAGCTTAGGGACTAGCGGGGGTGTTTATGAGCAGTTCTTC.

V is TRBV7-9 and J is TRBJ1-1, with D maybe TRBD1 (5 bases). Trimming left V 7 bases short and J 3 bases short, with 12 bases between. Germline V gene lookup returns CDR1 SEHNR and CDR2 FQNEAQ (reference sequence). The CDR3 is 13 residues long. The DNA for the CDR3 is TGTGCCAGCACCGACCGGGGGGACACTGAAGCTTTCTTT. Its protein product is CASTDRGDTEAFF.

This chain connects TRBV7-6 to TRBJ2-1; unclear D gene. Germline CDR1 and CDR2: SGHVS and FNYEAQ. This CDR3 spans 17 amino acids. V lost 3 bases and J 5 bases, leaving 20 bases between the germline ends. Here the CDR3 reads CASSFHLGRRFHNEQFF. The DNA for the CDR3 is TGTGCCAGCAGCTTCCACCTGGGCCGAAGGTTCCACAATGAGCAGTTCTTC.

The chain uses TRBV27 and TRBJ1-2; D gene ambiguous. Trimming removed 4 bases from V and 0 bases from J, with 3 bases in between. This CDR3 spans 12 amino acids. Germline V gene lookup returns CDR1 MNHEY and CDR2 SMNVEV (reference sequence). CDR3 coding DNA: TGTGCCAGCAGTTCTCCTAACTATGGCTACACCTTC. This translates into CASSSPNYGYTF.

The chain has TRBV7-6 and TRBJ2-1; TRBD2 agrees at 9 bases. The length of the CDR3 is 18 residues. CDR1 SGHVS and CDR2 FNYEAQ come from the germline V gene. After removal of 6 bases from V and 0 bases from J, the junction contained 12 bases not matched to a gene. The CDR3 protein is CASSPDLAGTVSYNEQFF. The CDR3 DNA reads as TGTGCCAGCAGTCCGGATCTAGCGGGGACGGTCTCCTACAATGAGCAGTTCTTC.

The chain has TRBV5-6 and TRBJ1-2, with 7 bases fitting TRBD1. V lost 3 bases to trimming and J lost 4 bases; unmatched junction nucleotides: 6. The CDR3 contains 14 residues. Per germline, CDR1 SGHDT and CDR2 YYEEEE. The CDR3 reads CASSWRDSSYGYTF. The CDR3 DNA reads TGTGCCAGCAGCTGGCGGGACAGTAGCTATGGCTACACCTTC.

CDR3 nucleotide sequence: TGTGCCAGCAGTTCCGTCAGGCTAGCGGGGGCCGCGAACACCGGGGAGCTGTTTTTT. Translation: CASSSVRLAGAANTGELFF. The V gene is TRBV28, the J gene TRBJ2-2; 10 positions agree with TRBD2. CDR3 length equals 19 residues. The V gene's germline CDR1 is MDHEN and CDR2 SYDVKM. Trimming at V came to 4 bases and at J to 0 bases, leaving 11 bases not matched to a gene.